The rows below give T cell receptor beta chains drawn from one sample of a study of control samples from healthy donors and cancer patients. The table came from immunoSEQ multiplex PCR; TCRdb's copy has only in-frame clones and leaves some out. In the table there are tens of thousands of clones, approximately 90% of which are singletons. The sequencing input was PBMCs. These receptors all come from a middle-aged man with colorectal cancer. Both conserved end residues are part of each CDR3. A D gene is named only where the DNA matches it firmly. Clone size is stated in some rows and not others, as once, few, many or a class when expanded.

CDR3: CASSWEGVLDEQFF
DNA: TGTGCCAGCAGTTGGGAGGGTGTTCTTGATGAGCAGTTCTTC
D: TRBD2
J: TRBJ2-1
size: NA
V: TRBV28

CDR3: CAWSPSTGTEAFF
DNA: TGTGCCTGGAGCCCAAGTACGGGGACTGAAGCTTTCTTT
D: NA
J: TRBJ1-1
size: once
V: TRBV30

CDR3: CASSQGRVPYNEQFF
DNA: TGTGCCAGCAGCCAAGGGAGGGTACCTTACAATGAGCAGTTCTTC
D: TRBD2
J: TRBJ2-1
size: NA
V: TRBV5-8

CDR3: CASSFGSLSYEQYF
DNA: TGTGCCAGCAGTTTTGGCAGTCTTTCCTACGAGCAGTACTTC
D: NA
J: TRBJ2-7
size: NA
V: TRBV27

CDR3: CSVVGNRGEHYGYTF
DNA: TGCAGCGTTGTGGGAAACAGGGGAGAGCACTATGGCTACACCTTC
D: TRBD1
J: TRBJ1-2
size: NA
V: TRBV29-1

CDR3: CASSLDGRLEEQFF
DNA: TGTGCCAGCAGCTTAGACGGGAGGTTAGAAGAGCAGTTCTTC
D: TRBD2
J: TRBJ2-1
size: NA
V: TRBV7-8

CDR3: CAWSVGSYNEQFF
DNA: TGTGCCTGGAGTGTCGGTTCCTACAATGAGCAGTTCTTC
D: NA
J: TRBJ2-1
size: NA
V: TRBV30

CDR3: CASRSGIYEQYF
DNA: TGTGCCAGCAGATCCGGGATTTACGAGCAGTACTTC
D: NA
J: TRBJ2-7
size: NA
V: TRBV6-6

CDR3: CASSLWGRATEAFF
DNA: TGTGCCAGCAGTTTATGGGGGAGGGCCACTGAAGCTTTCTTT
D: NA
J: TRBJ1-1
size: NA
V: TRBV28

CDR3: CASSSNRGGNEQFF
DNA: TGTGCCAGCAGCTCAAACAGGGGGGGAAATGAGCAGTTCTTC
D: NA
J: TRBJ2-1
size: NA
V: TRBV7-9

CDR3: CASSVTGAQQPQHF
DNA: TGTGCCAGCAGCGTCACAGGGGCCCAACAGCCCCAGCATTTT
D: TRBD1
J: TRBJ1-5
size: NA
V: TRBV9

CDR3: CASSSFRETEAFF
DNA: TGTGCCAGCAGTTCATTCCGGGAGACTGAAGCTTTCTTT
D: NA
J: TRBJ1-1
size: NA
V: TRBV27

CDR3: CASSQRGQGYSGNTIYF
DNA: TGTGCCAGCAGCCAACGCGGACAGGGATACTCTGGAAACACCATATATTTT
D: TRBD1
J: TRBJ1-3
size: NA
V: TRBV3-1/TRBV3-2

CDR3: CASSLGVTGNPPLHF
DNA: TGTGCCAGCAGCTTGGGGGTGACAGGGAATCCACCCCTCCACTTT
D: TRBD1
J: TRBJ1-6
size: NA
V: TRBV5-6

CDR3: CASSSPLAVSYNEQFF
DNA: TGTGCCAGCAGCTCCCCGCTAGCGGTCTCCTACAATGAGCAGTTCTTC
D: TRBD2
J: TRBJ2-1
size: NA
V: TRBV7-9

CDR3: CASSLSSGVIPGDTQYF
DNA: TGCGCCAGCAGCTTGTCTAGCGGGGTGATCCCAGGGGATACGCAGTATTTT
D: TRBD2
J: TRBJ2-3
size: few
V: TRBV5-1

CDR3: CASSSGESSYNEQFF
DNA: TGTGCCAGCAGCTCAGGGGAGTCCTCCTACAATGAGCAGTTCTTC
D: NA
J: TRBJ2-1
size: NA
V: TRBV7-9

CDR3: CASSTSGTSGSRGDEQYF
DNA: TGTGCCAGCAGTACTTCCGGGACTAGCGGGAGTCGAGGCGACGAGCAGTACTTC
D: TRBD2
J: TRBJ2-7
size: NA
V: TRBV9

CDR3: CASSIDVDRVMNTEAFF
DNA: TGTGCCAGTAGTATAGATGTCGACAGGGTTATGAACACTGAAGCTTTCTTT
D: TRBD1
J: TRBJ1-1
size: NA
V: TRBV19

CDR3: CAAGQGNSGNTIYF
DNA: TGTGCCGCTGGACAGGGAAACTCTGGAAACACCATATATTTT
D: TRBD1
J: TRBJ1-3
size: NA
V: TRBV6-5

CDR3: CASRTVEETQYF
DNA: TGTGCCAGCAGGACAGTCGAAGAGACCCAGTACTTC
D: NA
J: TRBJ2-5
size: NA
V: TRBV2

CDR3: CASSPALGGFSYNEQFF
DNA: TGTGCCAGCAGCCCAGCCCTCGGGGGGTTTTCCTACAATGAGCAGTTCTTC
D: TRBD2
J: TRBJ2-1
size: NA
V: TRBV7-9